Sequencing of this T cell receptor (beta chain) was carried out in a study of Graves' ophthalmopathy and Graves' hyperthyroidism. On the study more broadly: Prior to any treatment, peripheral blood was collected at the time of initial diagnosis. Study results and caveats: Blood also contained most of the expanded thyroid clonotypes above 0.001 frequency.

Exclusion covered patients with other autoimmune diseases or uncontrolled infections (as well as pregnancy or lactation). V shed 5 bases, J shed 9 bases, and the junction held 9 bases outside the gene matches. Germline CDR1 and CDR2: SGHTA and FQGNSA. The CDR3 is made up of 15 amino acids. This clonotype has at least ten counts. Its antigen remains unknown. Amplification of TCR beta CDR3 regions used RNA transcripts. RT-PCR in the first round used HTBI primers; a second-round multiplex PCR followed. Each CDR3 protein is one row after TCRdb ran MiXCR on the multiplex PCR reads. Among hundreds of thousands of distinct CDR3 sequences listed, just over 40% were seen once.

The genes are TRBV7-2 and TRBJ1-6; 8 positions match TRBD1. What was sequenced was peripheral blood. This sequence was found in an adult man with Graves' ophthalmopathy. CDR3 sequence: CASSPGTGFVSPLHF. The DNA for the CDR3 is TGTGCCAGCAGCCCCGGGACAGGTTTCGTTTCACCCCTCCACTTT.